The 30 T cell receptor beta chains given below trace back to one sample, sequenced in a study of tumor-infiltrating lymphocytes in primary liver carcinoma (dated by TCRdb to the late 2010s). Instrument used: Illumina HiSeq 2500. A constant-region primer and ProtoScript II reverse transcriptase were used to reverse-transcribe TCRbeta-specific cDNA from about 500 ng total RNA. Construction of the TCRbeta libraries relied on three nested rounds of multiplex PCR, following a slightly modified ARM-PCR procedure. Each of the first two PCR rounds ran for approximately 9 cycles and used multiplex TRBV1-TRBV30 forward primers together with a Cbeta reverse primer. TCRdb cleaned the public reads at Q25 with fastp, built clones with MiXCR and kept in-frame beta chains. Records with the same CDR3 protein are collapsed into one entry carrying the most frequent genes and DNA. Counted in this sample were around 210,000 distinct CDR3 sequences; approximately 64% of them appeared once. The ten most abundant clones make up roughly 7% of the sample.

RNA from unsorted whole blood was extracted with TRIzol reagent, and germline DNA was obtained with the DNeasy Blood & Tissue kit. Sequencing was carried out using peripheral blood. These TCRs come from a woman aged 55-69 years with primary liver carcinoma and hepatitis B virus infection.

CDR3 bases: TGTGCCAGCTCAGAGACAGGGTGGGGCTCCTACGAGCAGTACTTC. This codes for CASSETGWGSYEQYF. J is TRBJ2-7 and V is TRBV18; TRBD1 matches 7 bases. V was clipped by 5 bases and J by 0 bases; unmatched bases: 7. CDR3 size: 15 residues. The germline V gene encodes CDR1 KGHSH and CDR2 LQKENI.

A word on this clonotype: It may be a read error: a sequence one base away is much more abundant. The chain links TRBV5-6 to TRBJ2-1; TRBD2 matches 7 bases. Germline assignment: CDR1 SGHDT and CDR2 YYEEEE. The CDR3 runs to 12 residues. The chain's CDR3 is CASSWDYNEQLF. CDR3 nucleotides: TGTGCCAGCAGCTGGGACTACAATGAGCAGCTCTTC.

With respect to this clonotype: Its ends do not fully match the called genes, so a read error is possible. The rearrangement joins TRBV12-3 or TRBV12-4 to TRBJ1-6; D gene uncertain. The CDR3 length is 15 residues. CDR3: CASNPEGSYNSLLHF. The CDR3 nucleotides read TGTGCCAGCAATCCCGAGGGTTCCTATAATTCACTCCTCCACTTT.

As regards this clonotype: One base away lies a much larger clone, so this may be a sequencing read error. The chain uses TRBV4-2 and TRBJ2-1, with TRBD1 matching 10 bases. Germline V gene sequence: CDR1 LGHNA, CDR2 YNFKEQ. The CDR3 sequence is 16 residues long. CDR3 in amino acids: CASSHAGGQGNNELFF. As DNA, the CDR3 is TGTGCCAGCAGCCACGCCGGGGGACAGGGGAACAATGAGCTGTTCTTC.

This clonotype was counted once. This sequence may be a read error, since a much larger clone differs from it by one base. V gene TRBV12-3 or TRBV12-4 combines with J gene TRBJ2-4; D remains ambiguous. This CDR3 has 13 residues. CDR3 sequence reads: CDSSLRPLNIQYF. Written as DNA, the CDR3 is TGTGACAGCAGTTTAAGGCCCCTTAACATTCAGTACTTC.

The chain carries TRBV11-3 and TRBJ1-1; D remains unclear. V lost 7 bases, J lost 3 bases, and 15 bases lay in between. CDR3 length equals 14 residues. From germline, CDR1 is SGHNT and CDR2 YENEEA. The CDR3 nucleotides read TGTGCCAGCAACACGGGAACAGAAGACACTGAAGCTTTCTTT. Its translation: CASNTGTEDTEAFF.

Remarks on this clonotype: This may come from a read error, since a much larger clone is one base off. CDR3 nucleotide sequence: TGTGCCAGCAGCTTGTCGGGGGCGACGTTTTTAACCGGGGAGCTGTCTTTT. This translates into CASSLSGATFLTGELSF. The chain recombines TRBV5-6 with TRBJ2-2; D is possibly TRBD1 or TRBD2 (6 bases each). The CDR3 is 17 amino acids. Germline CDR1 is SGHDT and CDR2 is YYEEEE.

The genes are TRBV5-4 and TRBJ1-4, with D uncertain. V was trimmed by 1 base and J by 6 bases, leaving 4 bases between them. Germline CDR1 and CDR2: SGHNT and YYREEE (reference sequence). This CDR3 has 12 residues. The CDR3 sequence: CASSLTDEKLFF. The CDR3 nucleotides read TGTGCCAGCAGCTTGACGGATGAAAAACTGTTTTTT.

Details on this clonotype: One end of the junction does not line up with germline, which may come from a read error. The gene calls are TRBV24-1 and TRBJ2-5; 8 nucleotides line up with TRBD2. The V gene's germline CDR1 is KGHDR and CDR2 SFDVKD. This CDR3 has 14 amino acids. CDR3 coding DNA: TGTGTCACCAGTGATCCGACTAGCGCGGAGACCCAGTACTTC. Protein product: CVTSDPTSAETQYF.

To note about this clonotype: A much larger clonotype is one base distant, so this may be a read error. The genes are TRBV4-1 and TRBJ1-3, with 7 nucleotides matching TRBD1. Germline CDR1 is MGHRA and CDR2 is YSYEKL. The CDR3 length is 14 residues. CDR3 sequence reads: CASGTGDLGNNIYF. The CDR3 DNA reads TGCGCCAGCGGTACAGGGGATTTGGGGAACAACATATATTTT.

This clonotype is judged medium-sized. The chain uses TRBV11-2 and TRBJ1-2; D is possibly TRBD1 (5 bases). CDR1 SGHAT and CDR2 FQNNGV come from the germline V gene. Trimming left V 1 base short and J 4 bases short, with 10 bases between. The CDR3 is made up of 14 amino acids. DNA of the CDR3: TGTGCCAGCAGCTTAGGTTTGCAGGGCTATGGCTACACCTTC. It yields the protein CASSLGLQGYGYTF.

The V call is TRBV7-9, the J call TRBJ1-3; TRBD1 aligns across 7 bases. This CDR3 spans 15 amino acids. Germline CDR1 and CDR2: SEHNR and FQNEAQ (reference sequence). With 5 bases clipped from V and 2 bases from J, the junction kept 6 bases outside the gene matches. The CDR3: CASSATTGAGNTIYF. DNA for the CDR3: TGTGCCAGCAGCGCCACCACAGGGGCTGGAAACACCATATATTTT. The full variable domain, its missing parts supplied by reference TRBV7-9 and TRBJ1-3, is DTGVSQNPRHKITKRGQNVTFRCDPISEHNRLYWYRQTLGQGPEFLTYFQNEAQLEKSRLLSDRFSAERPKGSFSTLEIQRTEQGDSAMYLCASSATTGAGNTIYFGEGSWLTVV.

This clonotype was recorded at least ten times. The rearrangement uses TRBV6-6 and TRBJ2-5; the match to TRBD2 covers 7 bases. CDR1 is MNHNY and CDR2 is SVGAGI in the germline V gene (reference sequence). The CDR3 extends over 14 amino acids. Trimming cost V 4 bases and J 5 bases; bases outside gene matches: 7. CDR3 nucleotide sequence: TGTGCCAGCAGTTGGGGACTACGCGGGGAGACCCAGTACTTC. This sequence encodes CASSWGLRGETQYF.

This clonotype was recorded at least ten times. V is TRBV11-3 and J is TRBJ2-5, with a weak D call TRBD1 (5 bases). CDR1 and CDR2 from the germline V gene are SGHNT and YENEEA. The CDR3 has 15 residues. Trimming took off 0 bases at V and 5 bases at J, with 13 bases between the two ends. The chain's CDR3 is CASSLDRVGHETQYF. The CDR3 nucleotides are TGTGCCAGCAGCTTAGATCGCGTCGGACATGAGACCCAGTACTTC. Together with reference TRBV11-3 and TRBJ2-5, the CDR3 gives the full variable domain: EAGVVQSPRYKIIEKKQPVAFWCNPISGHNTLYWYLQNLGQGPELLIRYENEEAVDDSQLPKDRFSAERLKGVDSTLKIQPAELGDSAVYLCASSLDRVGHETQYFGPGTRLLVL.

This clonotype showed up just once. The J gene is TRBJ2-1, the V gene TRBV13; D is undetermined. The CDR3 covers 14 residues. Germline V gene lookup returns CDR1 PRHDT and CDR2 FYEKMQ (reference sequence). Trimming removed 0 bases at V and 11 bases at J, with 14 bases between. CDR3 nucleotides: TGTGCCAGCAGCTTAGGGTTCAATACCATGAAGCAGTTCTTC. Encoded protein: CASSLGFNTMKQFF.

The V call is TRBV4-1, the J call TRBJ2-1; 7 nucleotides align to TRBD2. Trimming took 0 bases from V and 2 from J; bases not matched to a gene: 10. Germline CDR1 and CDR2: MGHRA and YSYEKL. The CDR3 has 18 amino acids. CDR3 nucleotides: TGCGCCAGCAGCCAAGAAGGAAGCGGGATCAACGCCTACAATGAGCAGTTCTTC. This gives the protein CASSQEGSGINAYNEQFF.

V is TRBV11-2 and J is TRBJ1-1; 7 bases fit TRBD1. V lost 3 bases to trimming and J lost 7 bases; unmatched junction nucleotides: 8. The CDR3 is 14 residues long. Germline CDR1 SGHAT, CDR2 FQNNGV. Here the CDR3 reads CASSLRQGGCEAFF. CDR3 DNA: TGTGCCAGCAGCTTGCGACAGGGCGGGTGTGAAGCTTTCTTT.

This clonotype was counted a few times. CDR3: CASSSTQGASYEQYF. CDR3 nucleotide sequence: TGCGCCAGCAGCTCGACCCAGGGAGCCTCCTACGAGCAGTACTTC. The chain employs TRBV5-1 and TRBJ2-7; perhaps D is TRBD1 or TRBD2 (5 bases each). The V gene lost 3 bases and the J gene lost 0 bases, with 13 bases spanning the gap. This CDR3 has 15 amino acids. Germline CDR1 SGHRS, CDR2 YFSETQ.

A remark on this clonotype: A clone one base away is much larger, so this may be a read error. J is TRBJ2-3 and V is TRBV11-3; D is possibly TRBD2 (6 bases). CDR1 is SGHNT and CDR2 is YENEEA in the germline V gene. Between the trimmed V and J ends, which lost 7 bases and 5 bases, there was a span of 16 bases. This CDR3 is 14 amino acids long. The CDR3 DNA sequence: TGTGCCAGCAACTTCTACGGGAGAGAAGATACGCAGTATTTT. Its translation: CASNFYGREDTQYF.

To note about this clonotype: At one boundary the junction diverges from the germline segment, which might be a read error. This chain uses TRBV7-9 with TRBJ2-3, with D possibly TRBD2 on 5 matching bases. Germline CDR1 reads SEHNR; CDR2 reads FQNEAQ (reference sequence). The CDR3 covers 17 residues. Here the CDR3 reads CASSPRRFPLVGDAQYF. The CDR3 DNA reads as TGTGCCAGCAGCCCGCGCCGTTTCCCGTTGGTGGGAGATGCGCAGTATTTT.

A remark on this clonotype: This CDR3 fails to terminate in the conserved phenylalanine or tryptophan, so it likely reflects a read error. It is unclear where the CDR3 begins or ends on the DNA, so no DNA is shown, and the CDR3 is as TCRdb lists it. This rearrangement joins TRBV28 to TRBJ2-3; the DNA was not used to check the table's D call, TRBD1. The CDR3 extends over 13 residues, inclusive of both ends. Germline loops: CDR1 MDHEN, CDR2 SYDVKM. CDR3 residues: CASSPNGQVNLPL.

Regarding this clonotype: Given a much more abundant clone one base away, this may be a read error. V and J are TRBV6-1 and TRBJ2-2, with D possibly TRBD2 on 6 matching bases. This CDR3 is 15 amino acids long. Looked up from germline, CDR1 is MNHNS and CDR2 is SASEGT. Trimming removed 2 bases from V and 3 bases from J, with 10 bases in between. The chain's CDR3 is CASSEHGGHTGELFF. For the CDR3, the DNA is TGTGCCAGCAGTGAACATGGAGGGCACACCGGGGAGCTGTTTTTT.

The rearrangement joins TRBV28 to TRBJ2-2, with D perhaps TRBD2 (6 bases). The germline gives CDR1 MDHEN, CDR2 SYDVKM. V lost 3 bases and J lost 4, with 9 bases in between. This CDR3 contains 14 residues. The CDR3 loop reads CASSLGGITGELFF. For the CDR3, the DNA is TGTGCCAGCAGTTTGGGCGGGATCACCGGGGAGCTGTTTTTT.

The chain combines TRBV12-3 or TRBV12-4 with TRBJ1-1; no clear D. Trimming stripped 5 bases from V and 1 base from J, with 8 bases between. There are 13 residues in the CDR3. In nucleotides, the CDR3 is TGTGCCAGCAGTCCTGGTCCGAACACTGAAGCTTTCTTT. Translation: CASSPGPNTEAFF.

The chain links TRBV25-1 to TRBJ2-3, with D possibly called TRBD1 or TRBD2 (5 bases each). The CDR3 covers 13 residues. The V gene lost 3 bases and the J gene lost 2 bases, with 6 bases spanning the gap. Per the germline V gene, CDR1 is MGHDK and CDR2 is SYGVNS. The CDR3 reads CASSEGTTDTQYF. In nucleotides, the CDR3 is TGTGCCAGCAGTGAGGGGACCACAGATACGCAGTATTTT.

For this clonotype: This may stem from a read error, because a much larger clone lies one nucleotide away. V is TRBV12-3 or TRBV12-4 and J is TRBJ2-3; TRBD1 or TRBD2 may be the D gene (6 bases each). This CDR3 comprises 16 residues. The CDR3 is CTSLFGWGARGDTQYF. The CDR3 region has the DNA TGTACCAGCCTCTTTGGGTGGGGGGCCCGGGGAGATACGCAGTATTTT.

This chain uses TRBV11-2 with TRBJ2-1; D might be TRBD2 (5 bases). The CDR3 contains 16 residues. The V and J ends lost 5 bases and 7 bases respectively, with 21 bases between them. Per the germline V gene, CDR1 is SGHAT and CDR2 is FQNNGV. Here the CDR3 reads CASSLRSGSASNEQFF. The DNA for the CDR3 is TGTGCCAGCAGCCTACGTAGTGGGAGTGCCTCAAATGAGCAGTTCTTC.

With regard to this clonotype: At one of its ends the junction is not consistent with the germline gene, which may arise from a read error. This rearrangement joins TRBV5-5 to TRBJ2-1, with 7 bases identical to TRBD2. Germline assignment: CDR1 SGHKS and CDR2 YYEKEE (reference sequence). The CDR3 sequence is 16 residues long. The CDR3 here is CASSRGLVSSYNDQFF. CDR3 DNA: TGTGCCAGCAGCCGCGGACTAGTCAGCTCCTACAATGATCAGTTCTTC.

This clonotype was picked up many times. The CDR3 coding sequence is TGTGCCAGCAGTTCTCAGGACAGGGGATATGAAAAACTGTTTTTT. This gives the protein CASSSQDRGYEKLFF. The chain has TRBV12-3 or TRBV12-4 and TRBJ1-4, with 9 bases that match TRBD1. The CDR3 sequence is 15 residues long. V lost 4 bases to trimming and J lost 6 bases; unmatched junction nucleotides: 6.

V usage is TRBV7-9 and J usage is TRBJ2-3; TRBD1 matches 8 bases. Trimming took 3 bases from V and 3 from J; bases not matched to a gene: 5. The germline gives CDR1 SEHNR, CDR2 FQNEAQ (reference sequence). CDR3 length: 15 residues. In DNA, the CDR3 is TGTGCCAGCAGCTTTGGACAGGGTGGAACAGATACGCAGTATTTT. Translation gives CASSFGQGGTDTQYF.